Below, one TCR beta chain is given with its context. TCRdb's table, derived via immunoSEQ multiplex PCR, lists solely in-frame clones and lacks some. The sample yields over 2 million clones, 90% to 95% seen once. The sample originates from a study of shared clonotypes between healthy human individuals. CDR1 is SGHRS, CDR2 YFSETQ, per germline. V gave up 5 bases and J gave up 9 bases, with 21 bases separating them. The CDR3 totals 15 residues. The clonotype was recovered from a young man in good health. V gene TRBV5-1 combines with J gene TRBJ2-1; tentative D call: TRBD2 (6 bases). Source material: naive CD4+ T cells sorted from blood. Subset reported: CD45RA+ positively selected. The CDR3, as DNA: TGCGCCAGCAGTCCCGGGACTCCCCCCTCGAGTGAGCAGTTCTTC. It yields the protein CASSPGTPPSSEQFF.